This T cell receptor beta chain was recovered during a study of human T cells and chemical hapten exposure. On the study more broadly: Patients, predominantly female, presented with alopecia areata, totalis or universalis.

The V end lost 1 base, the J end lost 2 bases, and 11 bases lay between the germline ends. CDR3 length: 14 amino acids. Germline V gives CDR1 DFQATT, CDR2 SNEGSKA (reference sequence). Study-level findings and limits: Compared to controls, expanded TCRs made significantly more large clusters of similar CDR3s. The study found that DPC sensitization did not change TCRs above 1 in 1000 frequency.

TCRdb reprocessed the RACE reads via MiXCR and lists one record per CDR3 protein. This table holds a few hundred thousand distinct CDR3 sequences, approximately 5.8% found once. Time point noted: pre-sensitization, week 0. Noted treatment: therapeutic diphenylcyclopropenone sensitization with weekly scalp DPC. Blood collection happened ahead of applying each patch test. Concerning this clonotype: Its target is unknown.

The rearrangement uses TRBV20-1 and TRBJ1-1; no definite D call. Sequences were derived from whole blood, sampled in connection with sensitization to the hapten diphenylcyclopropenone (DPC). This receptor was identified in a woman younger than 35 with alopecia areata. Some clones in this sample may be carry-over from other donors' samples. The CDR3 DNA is TGCAGTGCTAGAGGATACAAGGAAAACACTGAAGCTTTCTTT. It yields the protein CSARGYKENTEAFF.